This TCR beta chain was sequenced in a study of T cell repertoires in cytomegalovirus infection. On the study more broadly: Well-studied HLA-B-restricted CMV epitopes were used in the study alongside recently identified HLA-C-restricted ones. Signatures in public TCR beta sequences pointed to both CMV infection and matching HLA type.

As concerns this clonotype: Its target is unknown.

TCRdb reprocessed the reads via MiXCR and lists one record per CDR3 protein. The sample yields around 300,000 distinct CDR3 sequences, 20% to 25% seen once. Findings and caveats of the study: What dominated the ex vivo response were HLA-C-restricted CMV-specific TCR beta clonotypes. CMV carriers having the relevant HLA were flagged by cumulative public TCR beta family frequency.

This CDR3 has 13 amino acids. From germline, CDR1 is GTSNPN and CDR2 SVGIG (reference sequence). Trimming took 0 bases from V and 2 from J, leaving 8 bases between them. Here the sequenced sample was cultured PBMCs, taken from culture after CMV antigen stimulation. The chain joins TRBV30 to TRBJ2-7; D perhaps matches TRBD1 (6 bases). The sequence was obtained from a human donor in good health (CMV status not recorded). Some clones in this sample may be carry-over from other donors' samples. The CDR3: CAWSVQGAYEQYF. The CDR3, as DNA: TGTGCCTGGAGTGTACAGGGAGCCTACGAGCAGTACTTC.